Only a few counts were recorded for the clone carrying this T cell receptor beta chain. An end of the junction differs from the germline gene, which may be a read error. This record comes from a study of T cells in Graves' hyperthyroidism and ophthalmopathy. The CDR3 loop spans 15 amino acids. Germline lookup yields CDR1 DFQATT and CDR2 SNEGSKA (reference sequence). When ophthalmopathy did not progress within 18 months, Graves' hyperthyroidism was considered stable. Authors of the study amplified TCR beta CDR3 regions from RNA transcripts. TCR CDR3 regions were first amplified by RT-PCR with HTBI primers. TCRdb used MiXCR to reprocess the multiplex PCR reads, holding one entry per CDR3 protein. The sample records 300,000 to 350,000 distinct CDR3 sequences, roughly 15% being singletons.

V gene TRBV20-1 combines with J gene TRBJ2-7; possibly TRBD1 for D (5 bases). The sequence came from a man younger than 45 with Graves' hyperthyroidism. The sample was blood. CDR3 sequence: CSARDYDSGLYGQYF. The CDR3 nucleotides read TGCAGTGCTAGAGATTATGACAGTGGGCTCTACGGGCAGTACTTC.